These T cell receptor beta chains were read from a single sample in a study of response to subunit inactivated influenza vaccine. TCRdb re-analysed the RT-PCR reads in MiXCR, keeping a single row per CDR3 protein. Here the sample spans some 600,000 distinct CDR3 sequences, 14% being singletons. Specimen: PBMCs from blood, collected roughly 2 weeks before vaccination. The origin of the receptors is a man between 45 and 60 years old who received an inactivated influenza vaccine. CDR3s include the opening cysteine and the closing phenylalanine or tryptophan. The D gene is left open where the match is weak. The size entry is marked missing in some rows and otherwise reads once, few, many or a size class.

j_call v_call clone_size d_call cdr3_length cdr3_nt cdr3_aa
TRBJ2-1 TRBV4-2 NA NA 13 TGTGCCAGCAGCCAACGGCTTGGGTATGAGCAGTTCTTC CASSQRLGYEQFF
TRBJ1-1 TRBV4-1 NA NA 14 TGCGCCAGCAGCCAAGATGCAGGAGACACGAGCACTTTCTTT CASSQDAGDTSTFF
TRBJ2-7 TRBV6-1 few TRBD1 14 TGTGCCAGCAGAACTGGGACAGCCTCCTACGAGCAGTACTTC CASRTGTASYEQYF
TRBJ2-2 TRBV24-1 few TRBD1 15 TGTGCCACCAGTGCCTTCGGAAGGGGGCCCGGGGAGCTGTTTTTT CATSAFGRGPGELFF
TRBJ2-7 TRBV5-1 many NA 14 TGCGCCAGCAGCTTGGGGACAACGGACTACGAGCAGTACTTC CASSLGTTDYEQYF
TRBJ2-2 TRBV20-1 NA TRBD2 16 TGCTGTGCTAGAGATCTAGCGGGAGTTGTGACCGGGGAGCTGTTTTTT CCARDLAGVVTGELFF
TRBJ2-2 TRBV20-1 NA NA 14 TGCAGTGCTACTAGGTCCCGGGACACCGGGGAGCTGTTTTTT CSATRSRDTGELFF
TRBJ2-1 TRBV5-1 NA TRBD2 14 TGCGCCAGCAGCACAGGACTAGCGGGAGCTGAGCAGTTCTTC CASSTGLAGAEQFF
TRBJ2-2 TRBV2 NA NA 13 TGTGCCAGCAGTGGACAGGTGCCCGGGGAGCTGTTTTTT CASSGQVPGELFF
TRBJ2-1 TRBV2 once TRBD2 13 TGTGCCAGCAAAACTAGCGGGATATATGAGCAGTTCTTC CASKTSGIYEQFF
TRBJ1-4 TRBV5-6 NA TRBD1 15 TGTGCCAGCAGCAGAGGGACAGCAACTAATGAAAAACTGTTTTTT CASSRGTATNEKLFF
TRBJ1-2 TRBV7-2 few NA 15 TGTGCCAGCAGCTTAGCGACGAAGGGGAGTTATGGCTACACCTTC CASSLATKGSYGYTF
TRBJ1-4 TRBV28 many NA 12 TGTGCCAGCGGACAGAATAATGAAAAACTGTTTTTT CASGQNNEKLFF
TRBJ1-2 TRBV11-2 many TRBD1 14 TGTGCCAGCAGCTGGACAGGGGACAACTATGGCTACACCTTC CASSWTGDNYGYTF
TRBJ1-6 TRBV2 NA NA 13 TGTGCCAGCAGTGACAGGGAGTATTCACCCCTCCACTTT CASSDREYSPLHF
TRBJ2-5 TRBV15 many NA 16 TGTGCCACCAGCAGACCCCCGGGACACAAGGGAGAGACCCAGTACTTC CATSRPPGHKGETQYF
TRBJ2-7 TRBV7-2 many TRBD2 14 TGTGCCAGCAGCTTAGGGCTAGCGGTTTACGAGCAGTACTTC CASSLGLAVYEQYF
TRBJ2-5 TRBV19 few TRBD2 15 TGTGCCAGTAGGACTAGCGGGAGGTCCCAAGAGACCCAGTACTTC CASRTSGRSQETQYF
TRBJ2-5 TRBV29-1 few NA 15 TGCAGCGCCCGAAGGGGAGGGGGGCCCCAAGAGACCCAGTACTTC CSARRGGGPQETQYF
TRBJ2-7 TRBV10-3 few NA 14 TGTGCCATCAGTCCAAACCGCAGGGACGGCGAGCAGTACTTC CAISPNRRDGEQYF
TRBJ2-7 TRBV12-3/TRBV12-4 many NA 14 TGTGCCAGCAGTTTGCGAGACAACTCCTACGAGCAGTACTTC CASSLRDNSYEQYF
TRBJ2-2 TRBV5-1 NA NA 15 TGCGCCAGCAGCTTAACAGGACTAAGCACCGGGGAGCTGTTTTTT CASSLTGLSTGELFF
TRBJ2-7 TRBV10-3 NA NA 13 TGTGCCATCAGGGGGACATCTTCCTACGAGCAGTACTTC CAIRGTSSYEQYF
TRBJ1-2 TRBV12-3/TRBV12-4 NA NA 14 TGTGCCAGCACTCGGGACCGGTCTAACTATGGCTACACCTTC CASTRDRSNYGYTF
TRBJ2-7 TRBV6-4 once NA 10 TGTGCCAGCCAGGTCTGCGAGCAGTACTTC CASQVCEQYF
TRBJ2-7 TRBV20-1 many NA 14 TGCAGTGCTAGCGCTCCCCAGGGGTATCGCGAGCAGTACTTC CSASAPQGYREQYF
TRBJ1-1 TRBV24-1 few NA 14 TGTGCCACCAGTGATTTCACGGGGCGGACTGAAGCTTTCTTT CATSDFTGRTEAFF